This T cell receptor beta chain was found in a study of T-cell reconstitution after alpha-beta-depleted transplantation in children. This clonotype was picked up many times. The CDR3 covers 13 residues. Germline CDR1 DFQATT, CDR2 SNEGSKA (reference sequence). The V segment lost 4 bases and the J segment 8 bases; nucleotides outside the gene matches: 10. Researchers prepared the TCRbeta library using unique molecular identifiers, the study reports. Each CDR3 protein is one row after TCRdb ran MiXCR on the PCR reads. The repertoire holds about 690,000 distinct CDR3 sequences, with over 15% as singletons.

The sample was PBMCs from the stem cell graft donor, taken from the stem cell graft. The clonotype originates from a human donor who donated a stem cell graft to a child with acute myeloid leukemia. The chain employs TRBV20-1 and TRBJ1-1; TRBD1 matches at 7 bases. CDR3 loop: CSAISPGGQEAFF. The CDR3 DNA follows: TGCAGTGCTATTTCGCCTGGGGGACAGGAAGCTTTCTTT.